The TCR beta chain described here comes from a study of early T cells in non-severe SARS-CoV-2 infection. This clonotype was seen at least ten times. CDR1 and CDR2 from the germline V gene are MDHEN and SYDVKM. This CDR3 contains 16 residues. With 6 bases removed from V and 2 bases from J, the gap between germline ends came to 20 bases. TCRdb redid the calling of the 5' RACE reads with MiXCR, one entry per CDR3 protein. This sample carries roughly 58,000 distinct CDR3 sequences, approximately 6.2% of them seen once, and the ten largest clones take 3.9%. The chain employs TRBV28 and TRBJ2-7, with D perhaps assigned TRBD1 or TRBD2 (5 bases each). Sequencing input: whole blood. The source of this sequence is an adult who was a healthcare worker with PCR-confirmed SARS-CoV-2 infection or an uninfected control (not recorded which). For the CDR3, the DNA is TGTGCCAGCAGCCTCAGAGAGGGGTCGGTCCCCTACGAGCAGTACTTC. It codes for CASSLREGSVPYEQYF.